This T cell receptor beta chain was retrieved from a study of T cell repertoires in ileal Crohn's disease. Across the study: Biopsies of inflamed ileum from the surgical specimen form M0 samples.

Germline loops: CDR1 LNHDA, CDR2 SQIVND (reference sequence). Trimming left V 4 bases short and J 3 bases short, with 10 bases between. This CDR3 comprises 13 residues. Regarding time point: inflamed ileum from the surgical specimen. Overall study findings and caveats: High-frequency clones were more common in sorted CD8 than CD4 cells.

About this clone: The target antigen is unknown.

TCRdb's copy holds only in-frame clones and misses some; the assay was immunoSEQ multiplex PCR. The sample holds around 9,700 clones; about nine tenths are singletons and the top ten take around a tenth. The rearrangement links TRBV19 to TRBJ2-7; D is unclear. The sequence derives from an adult with Crohn's disease. The material sequenced was ileal tissue. CDR3: CASSTDLNYEQYF. As DNA, the CDR3 is TGTGCCAGTAGTACGGACCTAAACTACGAGCAGTACTTC.